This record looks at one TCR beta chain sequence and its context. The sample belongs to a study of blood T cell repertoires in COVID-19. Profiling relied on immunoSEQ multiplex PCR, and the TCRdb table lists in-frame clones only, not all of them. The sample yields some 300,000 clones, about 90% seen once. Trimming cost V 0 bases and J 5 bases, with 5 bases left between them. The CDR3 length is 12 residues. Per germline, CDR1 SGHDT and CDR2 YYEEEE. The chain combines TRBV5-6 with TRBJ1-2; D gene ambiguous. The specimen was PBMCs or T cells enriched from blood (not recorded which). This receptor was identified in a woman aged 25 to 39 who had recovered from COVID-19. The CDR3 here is CASSLEPYGYTF. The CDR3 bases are TGTGCCAGCAGCTTGGAGCCGTATGGCTACACCTTC.